This T cell receptor (beta chain) comes out of a study of glioma-infiltrating T cells after dendritic cell vaccination. Whole-study findings and limits: Higher pretreatment TIL content predicted longer progression-free time and survival.

The sample's time point: after dendritic cell vaccination, including at tumor progression/relapse. Patients had residual fresh-frozen tumor tissue and more than two years of survival data. Amplification used 60 V beta primers and 13 J beta primers. The assay was immunoSEQ multiplex PCR, and TCRdb's table has in-frame clones only and misses some. The sample consists of approximately 91,000 clones, roughly four fifths of them appearing once. Germline V gene sequence: CDR1 SGHTS, CDR2 YDEGEE. The V gene lost 5 bases and the J gene lost 4 bases, with 16 bases spanning the gap. The length of the CDR3 is 15 residues. Of note for this clone: Its antigen is unidentified.

The receptor's source is a human donor with glioblastoma. The sequenced sample was blood, obtained after dendritic cell vaccination. V is TRBV5-8 and J is TRBJ1-5, with D possibly being TRBD1 (6 bases). CDR3 sequence reads: CASSPAGQPNQPQHF. As DNA, the CDR3 is TGTGCCAGCAGTCCGGCCGGACAGCCTAATCAGCCCCAGCATTTT.